This TCR beta chain was found in a study of OX40 agonist ivuxolimab in advanced cancers. Broader study findings: At doses 0.1 to 3.0 mg/kg, CD4+ and CD8+ clones expanded.

The assay was immunoSEQ multiplex PCR, and TCRdb's table has in-frame clones only and misses some. The sample includes approximately 54,000 clones, roughly nine tenths of them seen just once. For this clone: Its antigen is unidentified.

Trimming removed 6 bases at V and 4 bases at J, with 12 bases between. Germline-derived CDR1 and CDR2 are SQVTM and ANQGSEA. The CDR3 loop spans 12 amino acids. Source: CD4+ or CD8+ T cells sorted from blood, taken in a trial of the OX40 agonist ivuxolimab. J is TRBJ1-1 and V is TRBV29-1, with D possibly matching TRBD1 (6 bases). This TCR was sampled from an adult with an advanced solid tumor such as melanoma, head and neck, liver or kidney cancer. DNA for the CDR3: TGCAGCGTCGGAGGGGGGGGCACTGAAGCTTTCTTT. Protein: CSVGGGGTEAFF.